These 23 T cell receptor beta chains share one sample of origin, sequenced in a study of technical replicates of blood from several donors. The data were produced by immunoSEQ multiplex PCR, yet TCRdb's version contains in-frame clones alone and is incomplete. The sample lists tens of thousands of clones; roughly 96% were seen once. Sequencing was carried out using T cells isolated from PBMCs. The receptors come from a human donor in good health.

The chain is built from TRBV7-2 and TRBJ1-3, with D possibly being TRBD1 (5 bases). With 3 bases removed from V and 9 bases from J, the gap between germline ends came to 15 bases. This CDR3 is built from 14 residues. The V gene's germline CDR1 is SGHTA and CDR2 FQGNSA. CDR3 DNA: TGTGCCAGCAGCTTGTCTGGGGGAGGTTTCACCATATATTTT. Translating gives CASSLSGGGFTIYF.

This chain links TRBV13 with TRBJ2-1; perhaps TRBD2 as D (5 bases). Trimming cost V 6 bases and J 4 bases, with 10 bases left between them. Germline CDR1 PRHDT, CDR2 FYEKMQ (reference sequence). The length of the CDR3 is 13 residues. The DNA of the CDR3 is TGTGCCAGCAGGCTAGCAGTATACAATGAGCAGTTCTTC. This sequence encodes CASRLAVYNEQFF.

The chain links TRBV4-1 to TRBJ2-2; 11 nucleotides line up with TRBD2. V shed 1 base and J 7 bases; nucleotides not matched to a gene: 5. The CDR3 extends over 16 amino acids. Per the germline V gene, CDR1 is MGHRA and CDR2 is YSYEKL. In nucleotides, the CDR3 is TGCGCCAGCAGCCAAGGGTTTAGCGGGAGGGTCGGGGAGCTGTTTTTT. It translates to CASSQGFSGRVGELFF.

J is TRBJ1-4 and V is TRBV27; 7 bases are shared with TRBD1. Germline assignment: CDR1 MNHEY and CDR2 SMNVEV (reference sequence). V lost 1 base and J lost 8; bases outside the gene matches: 4. This CDR3 has 14 residues. The CDR3 spells CASSLWAGGEKLFF. The CDR3 coding sequence is TGTGCCAGCAGTTTATGGGCAGGGGGGGAAAAACTGTTTTTT.

This chain joins TRBV27 and TRBJ2-5; 9 nucleotides align to TRBD1. Looked up from germline, CDR1 is MNHEY and CDR2 is SMNVEV (reference sequence). The CDR3 loop spans 14 amino acids. The trim removed 5 bases at V and 2 bases at J, leaving 3 bases unmatched. The CDR3 nucleotides are TGTGCCAGCAGTCTAGGGACAGGGCAAGAGACCCAGTACTTC. Protein sequence: CASSLGTGQETQYF.

V is TRBV5-4 and J is TRBJ2-1; no reliable D call. V shed 5 bases and J shed 8 bases, with 11 bases lying between them. The CDR3 is made up of 12 amino acids. The germline V gene has CDR1 SGHNT and CDR2 YYREEE (reference sequence). CDR3 loop: CASSSSSHEQFF. The CDR3 nucleotides are TGTGCCAGCAGTTCTAGTTCCCATGAGCAGTTCTTC.

The chain couples TRBV19 to TRBJ1-1, with D perhaps matching TRBD1 (6 bases). CDR3 length: 15 amino acids. Germline V lookup: CDR1 LNHDA, CDR2 SQIVND (reference sequence). Trimming shortened V by 6 bases and J by 0 bases, and 14 bases separated the two germline ends. The CDR3 protein is CASSRSGTLNTEAFF. The CDR3 DNA follows: TGTGCCAGTAGCCGCTCTGGGACATTGAACACTGAAGCTTTCTTT.

The V call is TRBV29-1, the J call TRBJ2-1, with 12 positions matching TRBD2. V lost 2 bases, J lost 6 bases, and 5 bases stayed unmatched. The CDR3 length is 15 residues. The germline V gene encodes CDR1 SQVTM and CDR2 ANQGSEA. The CDR3 is CSVETLAGGRNEQFF. CDR3 in DNA: TGCAGCGTTGAAACTCTAGCGGGAGGGCGCAATGAGCAGTTCTTC.

This chain uses TRBV21-1 with TRBJ2-5; the table assigns TRBD2, which was not confirmed against the DNA. TRBV21-1 is marked as a pseudogene. This CDR3 region has 16 residues. In nucleotides, the CDR3 is TGTGCCAGCAGCAAAGATGGAGGGACCCCACAAGAGATCCAGTACTTC. Amino acids: CASSKDGGTPQEIQYF.

The CDR3 DNA reads TGTGCCAGTAGTGAACACCGACAGGGCACCATATATTTT. It encodes CASSEHRQGTIYF. The chain joins TRBV19 to TRBJ1-3; TRBD1 matches at 7 bases. Germline CDR1 reads LNHDA; CDR2 reads SQIVND (reference sequence). This CDR3 contains 13 residues. The V segment lost 5 bases and the J segment 9 bases; nucleotides outside the gene matches: 7.

This rearrangement joins TRBV9 to TRBJ1-2, with unresolved D. Germline V gene data show CDR1 as SGDLS and CDR2 as YYNGEE. This CDR3 contains 13 residues. Trimming stripped 5 bases from V and 3 bases from J, with 11 bases between. CDR3 sequence reads: CASRRTEDYGYTF. Written as DNA, the CDR3 is TGTGCCAGCAGAAGAACAGAAGACTATGGCTACACCTTC.

V gene TRBV7-3 combines with J gene TRBJ2-3, with TRBD2 matching 10 bases. There are 16 residues in the CDR3. CDR1 is SGHTA, CDR2 FQGTGA, per germline. Unmatched junction bases numbered 6, after V lost 0 bases and J lost 6 bases. The CDR3 DNA follows: TGTGCCAGCAGCTTAACGCTAGCGGGAGATTCTGATACGCAGTATTTT. Protein: CASSLTLAGDSDTQYF. Supplemented by reference TRBV7-3 and TRBJ2-3, the full variable domain reads GAGVSQTPSNKVTEKGKYVELRCDPISGHTALYWYRQSLGQGPEFLIYFQGTGAADDSGLPNDRFFAVRPEGSVSTLKIQRTERGDSAVYLCASSLTLAGDSDTQYFGPGTRLTVL.

The chain carries TRBV28 and TRBJ1-4; possibly TRBD1 for D (5 bases). The ends were cut back, 9 bases at V and 8 bases at J, with 19 bases in the middle. This CDR3 spans 14 amino acids. Germline V gene lookup returns CDR1 MDHEN and CDR2 SYDVKM. CDR3 in amino acids: CASSPGTVLEKLFF. Here the CDR3 DNA reads TGTGCCAGTTCACCCGGGACTGTTCTAGAAAAACTGTTTTTT.

V gene TRBV5-1 combines with J gene TRBJ1-3, with TRBD1 identical over 7 bases. Germline CDR1 and CDR2: SGHRS and YFSETQ. The V gene end was trimmed by 4 bases and the J gene end by 2 bases; junction bases not matched to a gene: 3. The CDR3 has 14 residues. The CDR3 here is CASSDTGAGNTIYF. The CDR3 nucleotides are TGCGCCAGCAGCGACACAGGGGCTGGAAACACCATATATTTT.

The V gene is TRBV7-2, the J gene TRBJ2-2, with 8 bases aligning to TRBD2. Germline CDR1 SGHTA, CDR2 FQGNSA. J was trimmed by 5 bases and V by 4 bases; bases with no gene match: 6. This CDR3 is built from 15 residues. CDR3 sequence reads: CASSSRSGSTGELFF. CDR3 DNA: TGTGCCAGCAGCTCTAGGAGCGGGAGTACCGGGGAGCTGTTTTTT.

This rearrangement joins TRBV19 to TRBJ1-5; 8 bases map to TRBD1. CDR1 is LNHDA, CDR2 SQIVND, per germline (reference sequence). The CDR3 sequence is 17 residues long. The V segment lost 1 base and the J segment 4 bases; nucleotides outside the gene matches: 9. The CDR3 spells CASSIVDLQGGNQPQHF. The CDR3 nucleotides are TGTGCCAGTAGTATAGTGGACCTACAGGGGGGAAATCAGCCCCAGCATTTT.

The chain carries TRBV9 and TRBJ2-2; TRBD2 aligns across 12 bases. This CDR3 has 17 amino acids. The ends lost 2 bases at V and 7 bases at J; junction bases unmatched: 9. Germline-derived CDR1 and CDR2 are SGDLS and YYNGEE. CDR3 region: CASSVEPSGRAHGELFF. Written as DNA, the CDR3 is TGTGCCAGCAGCGTCGAACCTAGCGGGAGGGCCCACGGGGAGCTGTTTTTT.

CDR3 sequence reads: CASSFSPYEQYF. CDR3 bases: TGTGCCAGCAGTTTCTCCCCCTACGAGCAGTACTTC. This chain joins TRBV27 and TRBJ2-7; D is unclear. V lost 3 bases and J lost 2, with 5 bases in between. The germline V gene encodes CDR1 MNHEY and CDR2 SMNVEV (reference sequence). This CDR3 is 12 amino acids long.

This clone was recorded only once. V gene TRBV28 combines with J gene TRBJ2-1; D is possibly TRBD1 (5 bases). Germline V gene data show CDR1 as MDHEN and CDR2 as SYDVKM. The CDR3 has 16 residues. Deletions cut 4 bases from V and 9 bases from J, with 22 bases between. The CDR3 loop is CASSSLRRGRLGEQFF. In DNA form, the CDR3 reads TGTGCCAGCAGTTCCTTAAGAAGGGGCAGACTTGGTGAGCAGTTCTTC.

The chain couples TRBV5-6 to TRBJ1-1; 8 nucleotides line up with TRBD1. Looked up from germline, CDR1 is SGHDT and CDR2 is YYEEEE. J lost 2 bases, V lost 4 bases, and 10 bases had no gene match. The length of the CDR3 is 16 residues. The CDR3 DNA reads as TGTGCCAGCAGCCAAGATAGGACAGGGATAAACACTGAAGCTTTCTTT. This sequence encodes CASSQDRTGINTEAFF.

The chain couples TRBV6-5 to TRBJ2-7; TRBD2 agrees at 10 bases. The junction had 2 bases not matched to a gene; V was cut back by 8 bases and J by 1 base. The CDR3 is 13 residues long. The germline gives CDR1 MNHEY, CDR2 SVGAGI. The CDR3 sequence: CASAAGGSYEQYF. The CDR3 DNA reads as TGTGCCAGCGCAGCGGGAGGGTCCTACGAGCAGTACTTC.

This clone has just one count. The genes are TRBV19 and TRBJ1-1, with D maybe TRBD1 (5 bases). Trimming pared 6 bases from V and 3 bases from J, leaving 17 bases between. CDR1 is LNHDA and CDR2 is SQIVND in the germline V gene (reference sequence). This CDR3 has 15 amino acids. The CDR3: CASSPTGNLDTEAFF. The DNA for the CDR3 is TGTGCCAGTAGCCCAACAGGCAACCTAGACACTGAAGCTTTCTTT.

The gene calls are TRBV7-3 and TRBJ1-1; D not resolved. The CDR3 totals 17 residues. The germline CDR1 and CDR2 sequences are SGHTA and FQGTGA. Deletions cut 2 bases from V and 0 bases from J, with 16 bases between. CDR3 loop: CASSLSGVRAVNTEAFF. The CDR3 DNA reads as TGTGCCAGCAGCTTATCCGGCGTGCGGGCGGTGAACACTGAAGCTTTCTTT.